The following is a T cell receptor (beta chain) sequence with its context. These data are taken from a study of control samples from healthy donors and cancer patients. From germline, CDR1 is SGHVS and CDR2 FNYEAQ. Trimming pared 3 bases from V and 7 bases from J, leaving 13 bases between. CDR3 size: 15 residues. Sequencing used immunoSEQ multiplex PCR; TCRdb keeps in-frame clones, though not all of them. The data hold about 410,000 clones, with 90% observed a single time. The specimen was PBMCs. This chain connects TRBV7-6 to TRBJ1-6; D is possibly TRBD1 (5 bases). The receptor comes from a middle-aged man with head and neck cancer. The CDR3 DNA reads TGTGCCAGCAGCTTCCGTCTAGGGGACAATTCACCCCTCCACTTT. Translation: CASSFRLGDNSPLHF.